A selection of T cell receptor beta chains follows, all from one sample in a study of blood T cells in healthy people across ages. One entry per CDR3 protein, called by TCRdb with MiXCR from the 5' RACE reads. The sample holds approximately 1.5 million distinct CDR3 sequences, 35% to 45% seen once. The specimen sequenced was blood. The receptor source for this set is a woman younger than 35 in good health. CDR3s include the opening cysteine and the closing phenylalanine or tryptophan. The D gene is left open where the match is weak. Not every row has a clone size; where given, it reads once, few, many or a size class.

TRBJ2-3 | TRBV7-2 | few | TRBD2 | TGTGCCAGCAGCTTAACTAGCGGGGGGCCTAGCACAGATACGCAGTATTTT | CASSLTSGGPSTDTQYF
TRBJ1-2 | TRBV20-1 | - | - | TGCAGTGCCGACTGGGGGGTTAACTATGGCTACACCTTC | CSADWGVNYGYTF
TRBJ1-2 | TRBV3-1 | once | - | TGTGCCAGCAGCTCAGTCTATTCAGGGGCTTCTAACTATGGCTACACCTTC | CASSSVYSGASNYGYTF
TRBJ2-1 | TRBV7-9 | - | TRBD2 | TGTGCCAGCAGCGGGGGACTAGTGGACAATGAGCAGTTCTTC | CASSGGLVDNEQFF
TRBJ2-3 | TRBV5-4 | - | TRBD2 | TGTGCCAGCAGCCCCTCCTGGCGGGGGGGCTCAGATACGCAGTATTTT | CASSPSWRGGSDTQYF
TRBJ1-1 | TRBV5-1 | - | - | TGCGCCAGCAGCTTGGTGTGGCCGACAGTAGCGAACACTGAAGCTTTCTTT | CASSLVWPTVANTEAFF
TRBJ1-5 | TRBV6-6 | - | - | TGTGCCAGCACCTCCACCCGGCGAGGGACACAGAATCAGCCCCAGCATTTT | CASTSTRRGTQNQPQHF
TRBJ1-1 | TRBV20-1 | - | - | TGCAGTGCTAGGGGGGGTACAGGGTTCACTGAAGCTTTCTTT | CSARGGTGFTEAFF
TRBJ1-2 | TRBV18 | - | TRBD1 | TGTGCCAGCTCACCCGGACAGGGAGGGCCTAACTATGGCTACACCTTC | CASSPGQGGPNYGYTF
TRBJ1-5 | TRBV5-1 | - | TRBD1 | TGCGCCAGCAGCCCAGGACAGGAGGTCGGCAATCAGCCCCAGCATTTT | CASSPGQEVGNQPQHF
TRBJ1-1 | TRBV28 | few | - | TGTGCCAGCAATGCGGACACTGAAGCTTTCTTT | CASNADTEAFF
TRBJ2-3 | TRBV12-3/TRBV12-4 | - | - | TGTGCCAGCAGTTTAGCGCGGATAGTCATTCGTCCTCCTAGCACAGATACGCAGTATTTT | CASSLARIVIRPPSTDTQYF
TRBJ2-7 | TRBV20-1 | - | - | TGCAGTGCTAGCCCGCCCCGATCGGAGCAGTACTTC | CSASPPRSEQYF
TRBJ2-1 | TRBV5-1 | - | TRBD2 | TGCGCCAGCAGCCTGCGACTAGCGGGAGGCTCAAATGAGCAGTTCTTC | CASSLRLAGGSNEQFF
TRBJ1-1 | TRBV12-3/TRBV12-4 | - | - | TGTGCCAGCAGCTTACAGGCTTTGAACACTGAAGCTTTCTTT | CASSLQALNTEAFF
TRBJ2-7 | TRBV13 | - | TRBD2 | TGTGCCAGCAGTCGCGGACTAGCGGGGGAATCCTACGAGCAGTACTTC | CASSRGLAGESYEQYF
TRBJ1-2 | TRBV29-1 | - | TRBD1 | TGCAGCGTTACCGGACAGGGACCCTTTCTCGGCTACACCTTC | CSVTGQGPFLGYTF
TRBJ2-7 | TRBV12-3/TRBV12-4 | - | TRBD2 | TGTGCCAGCAGTTTTGGGAGGGTCAATGAGCAGTACTTC | CASSFGRVNEQYF
TRBJ1-4 | TRBV20-1 | - | - | TGCAGTGCTGCCGGACAGATTAATGAAAAACTGTTTTTT | CSAAGQINEKLFF
TRBJ2-7 | TRBV3-1 | - | - | TGTGCCAGCAGCCAAGGACTCACGGCCTACGAGCAGTACTTC | CASSQGLTAYEQYF
TRBJ2-1 | TRBV4-1 | - | - | TGCGCCAGCAGCCAAGGAGACTCCAGGTACCAAGAGACCCAGTTCTTC | CASSQGDSRYQETQFF
TRBJ1-2 | TRBV11-2 | once | - | TGTGCCAGCAACTCTCTGGAAAACTATGGCTACACCTTC | CASNSLENYGYTF
TRBJ2-3 | TRBV18 | once | TRBD2 | TGTGCCAGCTCACCGAAAGGACTAGCGGGCTCAGATACGCAGTATTTT | CASSPKGLAGSDTQYF
TRBJ2-2 | TRBV20-1 | - | TRBD1 | TGCAGTGCTGGACAGGGGGAATCCGGGGAGCTGTTTTTT | CSAGQGESGELFF
TRBJ2-5 | TRBV7-2 | - | TRBD1 | TGTGCCAGCAGGAAAATTGACAGGGCTCAAGAGACCCAGTACTTC | CASRKIDRAQETQYF
TRBJ1-1 | TRBV12-3/TRBV12-4 | few | - | TGTGCCAGCAGTTTATTATCTGGGTCGAACACTGAAGCTTTCTTT | CASSLLSGSNTEAFF
TRBJ1-2 | TRBV4-3 | few | TRBD1 | TGCGCCAGCAAGGGGGACAGGGTTGACTATGGCTACACCTTC | CASKGDRVDYGYTF
TRBJ2-7 | TRBV11-2 | - | TRBD1 | TGTGCCAGCAGCTTAGAGACAGGGGGGCTCGGGTACGAGCAGTACTTC | CASSLETGGLGYEQYF
TRBJ1-2 | TRBV7-8 | - | TRBD1 | TGTGCCAGCAGCCCCAATTCCGGGACAGGGAATGGCTACACCTTC | CASSPNSGTGNGYTF
TRBJ2-7 | TRBV10-3 | few | - | TGTGCCATCGCCCCAGGGCTGTACGAGCAGTACTTC | CAIAPGLYEQYF
TRBJ1-2 | TRBV4-3 | few | - | TGCGCCAGCAGCCAAGCCCAGGGGATGAACTATGGCTACACCTTC | CASSQAQGMNYGYTF
TRBJ2-4 | TRBV10-3 | - | - | TGTGCCATCAAGGCGGGGCCTGATGAGCAGTACTTC | CAIKAGPDEQYF
TRBJ2-1 | TRBV20-1 | few | - | TGCAGTGCTAGGGGAGTCAGGGGTCGCTCCTACAATGAGCAGTTCTTC | CSARGVRGRSYNEQFF
TRBJ1-4 | TRBV12-3/TRBV12-4 | - | TRBD1 | TGTGCCAGCAGTTTAAGGGCACAGGGCACAGGGGAACTGTTTTTT | CASSLRAQGTGELFF
TRBJ1-6 | TRBV5-8 | - | - | TGTGCCAGCAGCCGTCAGACCCCCAATTCACCCCTCCACTTT | CASSRQTPNSPLHF
TRBJ2-7 | TRBV29-1 | - | TRBD2 | TGCAGCGTTGAAGGGACTAGCGGGGACTACGAGCAGTACTTC | CSVEGTSGDYEQYF
TRBJ2-7 | TRBV5-1 | - | - | TGCGCCAGCAGCTTTGGCGGGGAAAACTACGAGCAGTACTTC | CASSFGGENYEQYF
TRBJ2-7 | TRBV4-1 | once | TRBD1 | TGCGCCAGCAGCCCTACGCAACAACCGGGACAGCTCTACGAGCAGTACTTC | CASSPTQQPGQLYEQYF
TRBJ2-4 | TRBV4-1 | - | TRBD2 | TGCGCCAGCAGCCAATTACCGGGACTAGCTAAAAACATTCAGTACTTC | CASSQLPGLAKNIQYF
TRBJ2-1 | TRBV7-8 | - | - | TGTGCCAGCAGGAGGGACACGACCTTCTACGAGCAGTTCTTC | CASRRDTTFYEQFF
TRBJ2-7 | TRBV5-1 | - | TRBD1 | TGCGCCAGCAGCTTTCCCCACTTGTCTTGGGACAGGGTCTACAATGAGCAGTACTTC | CASSFPHLSWDRVYNEQYF
TRBJ2-5 | TRBV5-1 | few | TRBD2 | TGCGCCAGCAGCTCGACTAGCACGTCGGAGACCCAGTACTTC | CASSSTSTSETQYF
TRBJ2-1 | TRBV6-5 | - | - | TGTGCCAGCAGTTTGGGGACGGCTAAAGAGACCCAGTTCTTC | CASSLGTAKETQFF
TRBJ1-1 | TRBV20-1 | - | TRBD1 | TGCAGTGCGAAGAGCCAGGGGGTGGACACTGAAGCTTTCTTT | CSAKSQGVDTEAFF
TRBJ1-5 | TRBV20-1 | few | - | TGCAGTGCTAGAGATGGTTCAGGTCCCACCCCCCAGCATTTT | CSARDGSGPTPQHF
TRBJ2-3 | TRBV6-4 | - | TRBD1 | TGTGCCGGCAGCCGGACAGGGGGAGACAGCACAGATACGCAGTATTTT | CAGSRTGGDSTDTQYF
TRBJ1-2 | TRBV4-3 | - | - | TGCGCCAGCAGCCAACCGAAGGAGGGGACCAACTTCTATGGCTACACCTTC | CASSQPKEGTNFYGYTF
TRBJ1-2 | TRBV27 | - | TRBD1 | TGTGCCACCCTCCGGACAGGATTCGGCTACACCTTC | CATLRTGFGYTF
TRBJ2-1 | TRBV12-3/TRBV12-4 | few | - | TGTGCCAGCAGCCCGCACTCTGGACTCCACCGAAATGAGCAGTTCTTC | CASSPHSGLHRNEQFF